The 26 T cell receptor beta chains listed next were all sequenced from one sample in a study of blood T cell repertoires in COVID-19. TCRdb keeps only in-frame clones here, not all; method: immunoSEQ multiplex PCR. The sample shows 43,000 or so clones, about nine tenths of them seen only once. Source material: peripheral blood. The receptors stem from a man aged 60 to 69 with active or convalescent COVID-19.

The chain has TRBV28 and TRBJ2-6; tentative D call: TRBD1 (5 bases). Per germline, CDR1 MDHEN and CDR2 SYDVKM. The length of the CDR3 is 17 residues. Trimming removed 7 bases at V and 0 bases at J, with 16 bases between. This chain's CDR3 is CASNKNQGRSGANVLTF. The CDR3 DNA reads TGTGCCAGCAACAAAAATCAGGGCCGCTCTGGGGCCAACGTCCTGACTTTC.

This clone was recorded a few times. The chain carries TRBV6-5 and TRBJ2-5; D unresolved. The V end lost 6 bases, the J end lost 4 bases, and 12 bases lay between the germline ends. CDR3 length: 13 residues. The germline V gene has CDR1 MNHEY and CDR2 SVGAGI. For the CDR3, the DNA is TGTGCCAGCAGGTTTCCGGGTACAGAGACCCAGTACTTC. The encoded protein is CASRFPGTETQYF.

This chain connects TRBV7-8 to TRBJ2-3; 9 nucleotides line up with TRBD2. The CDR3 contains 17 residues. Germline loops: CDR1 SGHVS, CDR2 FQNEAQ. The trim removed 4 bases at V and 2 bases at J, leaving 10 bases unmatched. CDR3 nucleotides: TGTGCCAGCAGCTCGAAACGGCGGGGGGGATCCACAGATACGCAGTATTTT. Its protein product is CASSSKRRGGSTDTQYF. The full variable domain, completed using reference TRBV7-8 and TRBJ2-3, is GAGVSQSPRYKVAKRGQDVALRCDPISGHVSLFWYQQALGQGPEFLTYFQNEAQLDKSGLPSDRFFAERPEGSVSTLKIQRTQQEDSAVYLCASSSKRRGGSTDTQYFGPGTRLTVL.

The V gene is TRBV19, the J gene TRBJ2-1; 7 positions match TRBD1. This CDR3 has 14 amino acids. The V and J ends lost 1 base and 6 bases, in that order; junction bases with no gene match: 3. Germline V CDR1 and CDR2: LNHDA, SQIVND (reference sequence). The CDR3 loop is CASSIVPGGNEQFF. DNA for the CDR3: TGTGCCAGTAGTATAGTTCCAGGGGGCAATGAGCAGTTCTTC.

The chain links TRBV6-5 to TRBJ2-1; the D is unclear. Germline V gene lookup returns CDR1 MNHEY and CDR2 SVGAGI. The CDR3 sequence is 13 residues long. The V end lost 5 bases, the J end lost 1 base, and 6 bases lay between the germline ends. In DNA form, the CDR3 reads TGTGCCAGCAGTCCGAGGTCCTACAATGAGCAGTTCTTC. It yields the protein CASSPRSYNEQFF.

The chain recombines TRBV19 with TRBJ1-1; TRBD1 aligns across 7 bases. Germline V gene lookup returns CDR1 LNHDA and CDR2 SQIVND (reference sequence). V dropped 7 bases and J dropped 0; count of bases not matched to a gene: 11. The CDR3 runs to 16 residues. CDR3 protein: CASTRGVIALNTEAFF. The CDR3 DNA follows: TGTGCCAGTACCAGGGGGGTGATAGCCCTGAACACTGAAGCTTTCTTT.

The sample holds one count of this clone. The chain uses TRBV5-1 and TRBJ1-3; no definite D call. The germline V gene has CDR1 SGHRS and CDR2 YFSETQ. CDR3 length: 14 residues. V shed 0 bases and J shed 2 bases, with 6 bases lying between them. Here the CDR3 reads CASSLATTGNTIYF. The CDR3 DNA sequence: TGCGCCAGCAGCTTGGCCACTACTGGAAACACCATATATTTT.

The DNA of the CDR3 is TGCAGTGCTCCAGTCTACAATGAGCAGTTCTTC. It specifies CSAPVYNEQFF. The chain recombines TRBV20-1 with TRBJ2-1; D uncertain. Germline CDR1 reads DFQATT; CDR2 reads SNEGSKA (reference sequence). The CDR3 spans 11 residues. The ends were cut back, 5 bases at V and 3 bases at J, with 5 bases in the middle.

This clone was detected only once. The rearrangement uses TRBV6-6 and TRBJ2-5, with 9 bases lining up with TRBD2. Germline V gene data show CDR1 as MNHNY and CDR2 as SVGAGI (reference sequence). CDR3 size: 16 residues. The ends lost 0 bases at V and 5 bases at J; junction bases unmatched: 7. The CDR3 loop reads CASSYSSGGMGETQYF. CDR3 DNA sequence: TGTGCCAGCAGTTACTCCAGCGGGGGGATGGGGGAGACCCAGTACTTC.

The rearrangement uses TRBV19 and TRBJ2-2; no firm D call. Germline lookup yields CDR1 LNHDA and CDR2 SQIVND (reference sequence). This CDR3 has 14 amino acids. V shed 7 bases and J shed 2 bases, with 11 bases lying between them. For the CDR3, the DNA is TGTGCCAGTACGTCTGGGCGAAACACCGGGGAGCTGTTTTTT. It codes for CASTSGRNTGELFF.

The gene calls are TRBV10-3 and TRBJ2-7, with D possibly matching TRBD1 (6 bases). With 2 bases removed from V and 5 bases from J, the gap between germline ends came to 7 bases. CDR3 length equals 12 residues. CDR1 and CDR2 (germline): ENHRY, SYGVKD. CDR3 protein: CAISETGNEQYF. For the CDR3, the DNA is TGTGCCATCAGTGAGACAGGGAACGAGCAGTACTTC.

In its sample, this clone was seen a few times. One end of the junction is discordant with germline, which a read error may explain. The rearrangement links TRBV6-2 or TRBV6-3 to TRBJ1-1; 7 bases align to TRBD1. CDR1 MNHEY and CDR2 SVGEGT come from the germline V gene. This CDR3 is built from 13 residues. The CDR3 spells CAISDRELLGAFF. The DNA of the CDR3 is TGTGCCATCAGTGACAGGGAGCTCCTTGGGGCTTTCTTT.

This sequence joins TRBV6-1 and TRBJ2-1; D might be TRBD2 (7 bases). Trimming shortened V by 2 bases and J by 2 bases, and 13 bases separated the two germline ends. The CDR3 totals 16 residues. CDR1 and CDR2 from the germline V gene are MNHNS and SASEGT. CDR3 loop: CASSERGGSTYNEQFF. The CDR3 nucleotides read TGTGCCAGCAGTGAAAGGGGGGGCAGTACCTACAATGAGCAGTTCTTC.

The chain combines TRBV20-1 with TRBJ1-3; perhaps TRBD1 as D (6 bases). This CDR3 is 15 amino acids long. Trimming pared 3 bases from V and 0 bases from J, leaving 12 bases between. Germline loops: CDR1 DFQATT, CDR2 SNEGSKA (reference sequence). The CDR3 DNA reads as TGCAGTGCTAGTAGGGGGATAAGCTCTGGAAACACCATATATTTT. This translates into CSASRGISSGNTIYF.

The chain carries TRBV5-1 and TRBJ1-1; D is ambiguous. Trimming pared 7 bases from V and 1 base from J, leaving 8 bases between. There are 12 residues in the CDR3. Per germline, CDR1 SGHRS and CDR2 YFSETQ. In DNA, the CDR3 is TGCGCCAGCGGTCGGGAGAACACTGAAGCTTTCTTT. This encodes CASGRENTEAFF.

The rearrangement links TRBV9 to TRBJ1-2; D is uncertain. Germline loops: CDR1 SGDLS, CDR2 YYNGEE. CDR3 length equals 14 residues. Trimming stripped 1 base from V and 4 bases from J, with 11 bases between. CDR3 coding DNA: TGTGCCAGCAGCGTAATTCCGGGGTCCTATGGCTACACCTTC. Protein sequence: CASSVIPGSYGYTF. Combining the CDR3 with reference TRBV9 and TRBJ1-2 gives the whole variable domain DSGVTQTPKHLITATGQRVTLRCSPRSGDLSVYWYQQSLDQGLQFLIQYYNGEERAKGNILERFSAQQFPDLHSELNLSSLELGDSALYFCASSVIPGSYGYTFGSGTRLTVV.

This CDR3 reads CASSIGTSRETQYF. The CDR3 nucleotides read TGTGCCAGTAGTATCGGGACTAGCCGAGAGACCCAGTACTTC. This chain connects TRBV19 to TRBJ2-5, with 9 bases identical to TRBD2. This CDR3 contains 14 residues. Germline V CDR1 and CDR2: LNHDA, SQIVND (reference sequence). V lost 3 bases to trimming and J lost 4 bases; unmatched junction nucleotides: 3.

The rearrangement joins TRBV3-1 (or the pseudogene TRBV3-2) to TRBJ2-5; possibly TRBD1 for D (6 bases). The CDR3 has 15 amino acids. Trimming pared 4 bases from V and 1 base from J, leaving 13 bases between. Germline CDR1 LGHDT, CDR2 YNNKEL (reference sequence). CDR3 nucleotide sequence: TGTGCCAGCAGCCGTCGACAGGCGGTCCAAGAGACCCAGTACTTC. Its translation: CASSRRQAVQETQYF.

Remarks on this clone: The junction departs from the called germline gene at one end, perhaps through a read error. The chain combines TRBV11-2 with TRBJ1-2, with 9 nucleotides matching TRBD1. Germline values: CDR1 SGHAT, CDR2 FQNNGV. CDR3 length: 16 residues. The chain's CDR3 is CASTLSPGQGVSGYTF. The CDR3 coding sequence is TGTGCCAGCACCTTATCCCCGGGACAGGGAGTATCGGGCTACACCTTC.

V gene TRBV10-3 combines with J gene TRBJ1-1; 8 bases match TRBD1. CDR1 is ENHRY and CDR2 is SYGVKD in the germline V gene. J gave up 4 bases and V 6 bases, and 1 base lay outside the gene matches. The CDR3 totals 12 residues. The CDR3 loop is CAISDRGTEAFF. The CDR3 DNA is TGTGCCATCAGCGACAGGGGCACTGAAGCTTTCTTT.

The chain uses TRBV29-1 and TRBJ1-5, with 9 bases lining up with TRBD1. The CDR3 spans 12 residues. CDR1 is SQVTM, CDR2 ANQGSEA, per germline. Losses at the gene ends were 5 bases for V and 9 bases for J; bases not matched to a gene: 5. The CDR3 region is CSVQDRGAPQHF. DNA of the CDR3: TGCAGCGTTCAGGACAGGGGAGCGCCCCAGCATTTT.

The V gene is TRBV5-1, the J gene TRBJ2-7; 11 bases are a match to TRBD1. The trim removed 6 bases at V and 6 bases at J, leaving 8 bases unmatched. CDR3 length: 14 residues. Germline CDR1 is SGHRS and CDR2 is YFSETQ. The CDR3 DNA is TGCGCCAGCAACCTGGGACAGGGGGTCGGCGAGCAGTACTTC. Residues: CASNLGQGVGEQYF.

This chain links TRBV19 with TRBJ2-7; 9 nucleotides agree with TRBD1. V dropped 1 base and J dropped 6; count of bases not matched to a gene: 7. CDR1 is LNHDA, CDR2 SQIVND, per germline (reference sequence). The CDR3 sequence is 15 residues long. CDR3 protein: CASSIVGTGGAEQYF. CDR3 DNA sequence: TGTGCCAGTAGTATAGTAGGTACAGGGGGCGCCGAGCAGTACTTC.

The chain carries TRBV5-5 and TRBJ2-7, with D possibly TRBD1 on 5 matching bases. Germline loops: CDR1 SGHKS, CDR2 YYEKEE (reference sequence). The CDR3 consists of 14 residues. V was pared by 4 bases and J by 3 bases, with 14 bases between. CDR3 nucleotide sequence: TGTGCCAGCAGCCAAATGCCCCAGGGCTACGAGCAGTACTTC. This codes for CASSQMPQGYEQYF.

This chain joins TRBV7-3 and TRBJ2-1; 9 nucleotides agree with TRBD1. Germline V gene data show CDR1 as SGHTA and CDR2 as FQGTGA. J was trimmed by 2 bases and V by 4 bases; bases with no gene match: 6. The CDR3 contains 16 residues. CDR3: CASSSTGTGPYNEQFF. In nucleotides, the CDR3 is TGTGCCAGCAGCTCAACCGGGACAGGGCCCTACAATGAGCAGTTCTTC.

In nucleotides, the CDR3 is TGTGCCAGCAGCTTAGTGGGCAGAGTTAACTATGGCTACACCTTC. Amino acid sequence: CASSLVGRVNYGYTF. V usage is TRBV11-2 and J usage is TRBJ1-2; D is unresolved. Deletions cut 1 base from V and 1 base from J, with 10 bases between. This CDR3 has 15 amino acids. Per germline, CDR1 SGHAT and CDR2 FQNNGV. Drawing the rest from reference TRBV11-2 and TRBJ1-2, the complete variable domain is EAGVAQSPRYKIIEKRQSVAFWCNPISGHATLYWYQQILGQGPKLLIQFQNNGVVDDSQLPKDRFSAERLKGVDSTLKIQPAKLEDSAVYLCASSLVGRVNYGYTFGSGTRLTVV.